These 12 T cell receptor beta chains originate from one sample sequenced in a study of T cells in Graves' hyperthyroidism and ophthalmopathy. Authors of the study amplified TCR beta CDR3 regions from RNA transcripts. TCR CDR3 underwent first-round RT-PCR with the HTBI primer set. A single record per CDR3 protein comes from TCRdb applying MiXCR to the multiplex PCR reads. Of 650,000 to 750,000 distinct CDR3 sequences detected, 12% to 15% appear once; the ten largest clones hold 10% to 13%. The sequencing input was blood. These receptors all come from a woman aged 18-29 years with Graves' hyperthyroidism.

The chain uses TRBV29-1 and TRBJ2-1, with 13 nucleotides matching TRBD2. With 5 bases clipped from V and 9 bases from J, the junction kept 4 bases outside the gene matches. This CDR3 has 13 amino acids. CDR1 and CDR2 from the germline V gene are SQVTM and ANQGSEA. This chain's CDR3 is CSVRTSGRFEQFF. The DNA for the CDR3 is TGCAGCGTTCGGACTAGCGGGAGATTTGAGCAGTTCTTC.

There are a few counts of this clonotype. This chain connects TRBV10-3 to TRBJ2-1, with TRBD1 identical over 10 bases. The CDR3 consists of 15 residues. The germline gives CDR1 ENHRY, CDR2 SYGVKD. Germline trimming cut 6 bases from V and 2 bases from J; bases unmatched to any gene: 4. The CDR3 DNA is TGTGCCATCAGAGCCGGGACAGGGGCCTACAATGAGCAGTTCTTC. Its protein is CAIRAGTGAYNEQFF.

As concerns this clonotype: This could be a read error, since a much larger clone is one nucleotide away. This chain joins TRBV5-6 and TRBJ2-1, with D uncertain. The J call is uncertain, as TRBJ2-7 better fits the DNA end. The CDR3 spans 12 residues. The germline V gene encodes CDR1 SGHDT and CDR2 YYEEEE. CDR3 nucleotides: TGTGCCAGCCGGGCCGGAATCAATGAGCAGTACTTC. Encoded protein: CASRAGINEQYF.

The V call is TRBV3-1, the J call TRBJ1-5; the D is unclear. The CDR3 spans 14 residues. CDR1 LGHDT and CDR2 YNNKEL come from the germline V gene (reference sequence). The V and J ends lost 0 bases and 10 bases respectively, with 13 bases between them. DNA for the CDR3: TGTGCCAGCAGCCAAGATAGAGGATTGGATCCCCAGCATTTT. Its protein product is CASSQDRGLDPQHF.

At least ten counts were recorded for this clonotype. The chain carries TRBV6-1 and TRBJ2-2, with D possibly matching TRBD1 (7 bases). The ends were cut back, 7 bases at V and 0 bases at J, with 15 bases in the middle. The CDR3 contains 16 residues. The germline V gene has CDR1 MNHNS and CDR2 SASEGT. CDR3 sequence (DNA): TGTGCCAGCACTTTGGAGGGGGCCTCGAACACCGGGGAGCTGTTTTTT. This encodes CASTLEGASNTGELFF.

This clonotype was seen at least ten times. The chain recombines TRBV2 with TRBJ2-3, with TRBD2 identical over 11 bases. The V gene end was trimmed by 6 bases and the J gene end by 2 bases; junction bases not matched to a gene: 4. Germline V gene lookup returns CDR1 SNHLY and CDR2 FYNNEI. The CDR3 is 15 amino acids. The CDR3 region is CASRGLAVITDTQYF. The CDR3 nucleotides read TGTGCCAGCAGGGGACTAGCGGTAATCACAGATACGCAGTATTTT. Variable domain in full (rest from reference TRBV2 and TRBJ2-3): EPEVTQTPSHQVTQMGQEVILRCVPISNHLYFYWYRQILGQKVEFLVSFYNNEISEKSEIFDDQFSVERPDGSNFTLKIRSTKLEDSAMYFCASRGLAVITDTQYFGPGTRLTVL.

The V and J genes are TRBV10-3 and TRBJ2-6, with 7 nucleotides matching TRBD1. Germline V lookup: CDR1 ENHRY, CDR2 SYGVKD. V was clipped by 0 bases and J by 0 bases; unmatched bases: 8. The CDR3 contains 19 residues. In nucleotides, the CDR3 is TGTGCCATCAGTGAGTCGACGGGGACAGCCCCCTCTGGGGCCAACGTCCTGACTTTC. This codes for CAISESTGTAPSGANVLTF.

The chain is built from TRBV9 and TRBJ1-1; D is unresolved. Germline lookup yields CDR1 SGDLS and CDR2 YYNGEE. The CDR3 runs to 14 residues. With 0 bases removed from V and 5 bases from J, the gap between germline ends came to 11 bases. CDR3 in amino acids: CASSVGHRVTEAFF. Here the CDR3 DNA reads TGTGCCAGCAGCGTAGGGCACAGAGTTACTGAAGCTTTCTTT.

This clonotype was observed a few times. This chain uses TRBV6-5 with TRBJ2-1; 7 nucleotides match TRBD2. Germline trimming cut 3 bases from V and 3 bases from J; bases unmatched to any gene: 5. In germline, CDR1 is MNHEY, CDR2 SVGAGI. The CDR3 length is 15 residues. DNA of the CDR3: TGTGCCAGCAGTTATCGGGGGGTCGGCTACAATGAGCAGTTCTTC. Amino acids: CASSYRGVGYNEQFF.

Ten or more counts support this clonotype. The V call is TRBV18, the J call TRBJ2-1; D perhaps matches TRBD2 (6 bases). This CDR3 region has 15 residues. The V and J ends lost 3 bases and 7 bases respectively, with 16 bases between them. The germline CDR1 and CDR2 sequences are KGHSH and LQKENI. In DNA form, the CDR3 reads TGTGCCAGCTCACCTGGGGTAGCGGAACTTAATGAGCAGTTCTTC. It yields the protein CASSPGVAELNEQFF.

This clonotype appeared many times. V is TRBV29-1 and J is TRBJ1-1; 9 nucleotides agree with TRBD1. The CDR3 length is 13 residues. CDR1 is SQVTM and CDR2 is ANQGSEA in the germline V gene. Trimming cost V 4 bases and J 5 bases; bases outside gene matches: 5. CDR3 sequence: CSVVGQGGTEAFF. The CDR3 DNA follows: TGCAGCGTTGTGGGACAGGGAGGGACTGAAGCTTTCTTT.

This clonotype has more than one count but fewer than ten. The rearrangement uses TRBV11-3 and TRBJ2-5, with 12 bases fitting TRBD1. The germline CDR1 and CDR2 sequences are SGHNT and YENEEA. The V segment lost 5 bases and the J segment 5 bases; nucleotides outside the gene matches: 12. This CDR3 region has 17 residues. The DNA of the CDR3 is TGTGCCAGCAGCCAAGGGGGGACAGGGGGCGTGGGGGAGACCCAGTACTTC. Protein: CASSQGGTGGVGETQYF.